This record concerns one T cell receptor beta chain sequence. Trimming cost V 1 base and J 5 bases; bases outside gene matches: 7. Germline CDR1 and CDR2: LGHDT and YNNKEL (reference sequence). The CDR3 sequence is 16 residues long. The data stem from a study of blood T cell repertoires in COVID-19. In the study's own analysis: It was from reference gene primer amplification that nucleated cell counts were estimated. Data came from immunoSEQ multiplex PCR; TCRdb stores just in-frame clones and leaves some out. That table is the source of V, J and clone size, and D and trimming were worked out from the DNA. Among under 200,000 clones listed, 60% to 85% were seen once.

This TCR was sampled from a man aged 55 to 70 with acute or convalescent COVID-19. The V and J genes are TRBV3-1 (or the pseudogene TRBV3-2) and TRBJ1-4, with 7 bases that match TRBD1. Material: peripheral blood. DNA of the CDR3: TGTGCCAGCAGCCAAGGACCCCCGGACAGGAATGAAAAACTGTTTTTT. Its translation is CASSQGPPDRNEKLFF.